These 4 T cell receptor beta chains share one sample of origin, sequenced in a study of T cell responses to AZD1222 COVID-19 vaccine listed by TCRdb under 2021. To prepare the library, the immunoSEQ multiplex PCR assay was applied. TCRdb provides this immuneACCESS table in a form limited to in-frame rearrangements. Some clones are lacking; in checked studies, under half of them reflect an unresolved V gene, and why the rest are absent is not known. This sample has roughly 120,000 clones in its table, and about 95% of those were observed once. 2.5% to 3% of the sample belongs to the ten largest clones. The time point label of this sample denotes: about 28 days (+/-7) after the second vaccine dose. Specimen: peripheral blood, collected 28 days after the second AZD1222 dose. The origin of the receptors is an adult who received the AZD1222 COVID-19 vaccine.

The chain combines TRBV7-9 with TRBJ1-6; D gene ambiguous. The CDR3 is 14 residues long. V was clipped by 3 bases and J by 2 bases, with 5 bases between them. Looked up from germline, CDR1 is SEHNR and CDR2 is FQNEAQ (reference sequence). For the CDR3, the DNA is TGTGCCAGCAGCTTGAGCCCCTATAATTCACCCCTCCACTTT. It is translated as CASSLSPYNSPLHF.

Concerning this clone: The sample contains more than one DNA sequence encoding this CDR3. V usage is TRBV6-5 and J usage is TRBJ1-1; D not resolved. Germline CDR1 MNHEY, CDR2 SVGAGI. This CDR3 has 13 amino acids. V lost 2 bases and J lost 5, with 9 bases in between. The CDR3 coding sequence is TGTGCCAGCAGTTACAGGGTAAATACTGAAGCTTTCTTT. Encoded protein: CASSYRVNTEAFF.

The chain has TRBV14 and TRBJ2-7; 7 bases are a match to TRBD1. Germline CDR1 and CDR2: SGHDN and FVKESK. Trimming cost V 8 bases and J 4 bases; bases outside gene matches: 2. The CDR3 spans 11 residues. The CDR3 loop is CASSTGYEQYF. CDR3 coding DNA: TGTGCCAGCTCGACAGGGTACGAGCAGTACTTC.

In DNA, the CDR3 is TGCGCCAGCAGCTTGTCGGACAGACCAAATGAAAAACTGTTTTTT. Translation: CASSLSDRPNEKLFF. J is TRBJ1-4 and V is TRBV5-1; perhaps TRBD1 as D (6 bases). The CDR3 is made up of 15 amino acids. Trimming left V 1 base short and J 5 bases short, with 12 bases between. The V gene's germline CDR1 is SGHRS and CDR2 YFSETQ.